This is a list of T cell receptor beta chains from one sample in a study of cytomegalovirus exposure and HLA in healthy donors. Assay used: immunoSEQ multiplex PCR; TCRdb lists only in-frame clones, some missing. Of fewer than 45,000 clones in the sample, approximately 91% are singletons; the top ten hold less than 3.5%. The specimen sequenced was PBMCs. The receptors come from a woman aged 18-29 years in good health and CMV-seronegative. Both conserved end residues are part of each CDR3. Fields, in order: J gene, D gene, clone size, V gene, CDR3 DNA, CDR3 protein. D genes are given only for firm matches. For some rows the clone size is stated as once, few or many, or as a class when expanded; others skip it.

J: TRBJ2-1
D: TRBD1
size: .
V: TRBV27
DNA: TGTGCCAGCAGTTCGGGACAGGGATTCTACAATGAGCAGTTCTTC
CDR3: CASSSGQGFYNEQFF

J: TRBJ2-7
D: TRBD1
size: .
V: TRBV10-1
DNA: TGCGCCAGCAGTGAGCCGGGACAGGGGGTGAACGAGCAGTACTTC
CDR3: CASSEPGQGVNEQYF

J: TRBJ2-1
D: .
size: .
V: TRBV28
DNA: TGTGCCAGCAGTTTAGGGCAACCCGACAGTGGGTTCCACAATGAGCAGTTCTTC
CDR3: CASSLGQPDSGFHNEQFF

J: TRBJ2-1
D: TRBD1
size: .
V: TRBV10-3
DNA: TGTGCCATCAGTGGGACAGGGGTCTCCTACAATGAGCAGTTCTTC
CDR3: CAISGTGVSYNEQFF

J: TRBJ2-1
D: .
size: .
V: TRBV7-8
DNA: TGTGCCAGCAGCTTTAGCAGCGGGCCGAACAATGAGCAGTTCTTC
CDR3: CASSFSSGPNNEQFF

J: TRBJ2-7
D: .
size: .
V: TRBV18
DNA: TGTGCCAGCTCCCCGCAGGTGGGCTCCGACGAGCAGTACTTC
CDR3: CASSPQVGSDEQYF

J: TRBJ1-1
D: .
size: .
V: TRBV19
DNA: TGTGCCAGTAGTATAAATGGGGGCTTGAACACTGAAGCTTTCTTT
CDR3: CASSINGGLNTEAFF

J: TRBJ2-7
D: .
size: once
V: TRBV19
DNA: TGTGCCAGTAGTATAGGAGGGTGGTCCTACGAGCAGTACTTC
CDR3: CASSIGGWSYEQYF

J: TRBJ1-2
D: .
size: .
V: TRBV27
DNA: TGTGCCAGCAGTTTAGGGGGGGATGGCTACACCTTC
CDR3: CASSLGGDGYTF

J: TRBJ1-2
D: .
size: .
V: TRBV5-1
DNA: TGCGCCAGCAGCTTGGCAGGGGACTATGGCTACACCTTC
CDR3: CASSLAGDYGYTF

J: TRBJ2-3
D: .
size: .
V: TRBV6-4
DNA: TGTGCCAGCAGTGACGGCCAAAACACAGATACGCAGTATTTT
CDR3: CASSDGQNTDTQYF

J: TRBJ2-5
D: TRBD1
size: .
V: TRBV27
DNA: TGTGCCAGCATTGCTCGTTCTGGGACAGGACCACAAGAGACCCAGTACTTC
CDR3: CASIARSGTGPQETQYF

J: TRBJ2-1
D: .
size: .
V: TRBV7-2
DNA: TGTGCCAGCAGCCCCCAGGCCCACAATGAGCAGTTCTTC
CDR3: CASSPQAHNEQFF

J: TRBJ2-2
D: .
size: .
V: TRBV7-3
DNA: TGTGCCAGCAGCTTAACGAGCGGAAACACCGGGGAGCTGTTTTTT
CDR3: CASSLTSGNTGELFF

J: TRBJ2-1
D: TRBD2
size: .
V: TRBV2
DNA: TGTGCCAGCAGTGAATGGGGGGGCTCCTACAATGAGCAGTTCTTC
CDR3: CASSEWGGSYNEQFF

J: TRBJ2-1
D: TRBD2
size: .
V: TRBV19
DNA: TGTGCCAGCGAAAGGACTAGCGGATACAATGAGCAGTTCTTC
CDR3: CASERTSGYNEQFF

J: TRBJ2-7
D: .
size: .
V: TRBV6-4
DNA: TGTGCCAGCATTGACGGGAGTGTTTCTGGGGTCAGTGTTGGGATTCCATACGAGCAGTACTTC
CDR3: CASIDGSVSGVSVGIPYEQYF

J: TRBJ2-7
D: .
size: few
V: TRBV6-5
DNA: TGTGCCAGCAGTTACAAAGATACAATCACCTACGAGCAGTACTTC
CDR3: CASSYKDTITYEQYF

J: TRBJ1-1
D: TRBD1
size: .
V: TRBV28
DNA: TGTGCCAGCAGCGCGACAGGGGGAAGTGGAACTGAAGCTTTCTTT
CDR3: CASSATGGSGTEAFF

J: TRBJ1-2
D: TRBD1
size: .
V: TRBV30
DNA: TGTGTCTGGAGCAGACAGGGGGACTATGGCTACACCTTC
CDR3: CVWSRQGDYGYTF

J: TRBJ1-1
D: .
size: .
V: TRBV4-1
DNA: TGCGCCAGCAGCCACGCAGGGCACACTGAAGCTTTCTTT
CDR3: CASSHAGHTEAFF

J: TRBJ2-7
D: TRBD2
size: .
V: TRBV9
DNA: TGTGCCAGCAGCGAAAGCGGGGGGAGCTCCTACGAGCAGTACTTC
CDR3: CASSESGGSSYEQYF

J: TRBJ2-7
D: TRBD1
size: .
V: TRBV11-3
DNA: TGTGCCAGCAGCCCCTCGACAGGGGGCATCGACGAGCAGTACTTC
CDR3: CASSPSTGGIDEQYF

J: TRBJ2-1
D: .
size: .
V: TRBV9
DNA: TGTGCCAGCAGCGTAGAATCCAGGGGATACGGTGAGCAGTTCTTC
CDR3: CASSVESRGYGEQFF

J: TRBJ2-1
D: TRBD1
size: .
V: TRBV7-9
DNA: TGTGCCAGCAGCTCACGACAGGGTATGAATGAGCAGTTCTTC
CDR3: CASSSRQGMNEQFF

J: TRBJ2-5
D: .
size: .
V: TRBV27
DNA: TGTGCCAGCAGTTCCGAAGAGACCCAGTACTTC
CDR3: CASSSEETQYF

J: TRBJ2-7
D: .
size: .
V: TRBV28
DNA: TGTGCCAGCAGTGAGTACCGTCACGAGCAGTACTTC
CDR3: CASSEYRHEQYF